These T cell receptor beta chains were read from a single sample in a study of blood T cell repertoires in COVID-19. The protocol was immunoSEQ multiplex PCR, while the TCRdb copy is restricted to in-frame clones and leaves out a portion. This sample carries approximately 100,000 clones, approximately 84% of them seen once, and the ten largest clones take 14% to 15%. Sequences were obtained from peripheral blood. The receptors derive from a woman aged 55-70 years with acute or convalescent COVID-19. Each CDR3 is given with its conserved first and last residue. The order of the fields is D gene, V gene, clone size, J gene, CDR3 protein, CDR3 DNA. The D gene is left open where the match is weak. Clone size appears in some rows only: once, few, many, or a class for an expanded clone.

>.|TRBV11-3|.|TRBJ2-7
CASSLSSGYEQYF
TGTGCCAGCAGCTTATCATCAGGTTACGAGCAGTACTTC
>.|TRBV2|.|TRBJ1-1
CASSGQLENTEAFF
TGTGCCAGCAGTGGACAGCTTGAGAACACTGAAGCTTTCTTT
>.|TRBV2|.|TRBJ2-5
CASQAQGFVETQYF
TGTGCCAGTCAAGCTCAGGGATTTGTGGAGACCCAGTACTTC
>.|TRBV16|.|TRBJ1-2
CASSQRGDYDYGYTF
TGTGCCAGCAGCCAACGGGGGGATTACGACTATGGCTACACCTTC
>TRBD1|TRBV3-1/TRBV3-2|.|TRBJ1-1
CASSQVDRDTEAFF
TGTGCCAGCAGCCAAGTTGACAGGGATACTGAAGCTTTCTTT
>.|TRBV9|.|TRBJ1-6
CASSVQVNNSPLHF
TGTGCCAGCAGCGTACAGGTTAATAATTCACCCCTCCACTTT
>TRBD2|TRBV7-9|.|TRBJ2-1
CASSSGTSGTYNEQFF
TGTGCCAGCAGCTCAGGGACTAGCGGGACCTACAATGAGCAGTTCTTC
>TRBD1|TRBV23-1|.|TRBJ2-1
CASSHLAAGQGANEQFF
TGCGCCAGCAGTCATCTGGCCGCGGGACAGGGGGCAAATGAGCAGTTCTTC
>TRBD2|TRBV20-1|.|TRBJ2-1
CSASATSGILNEQFF
TGCAGTGCTAGTGCAACTAGCGGGATCCTAAATGAGCAGTTCTTC
>TRBD1|TRBV27|.|TRBJ1-6
CASSPRGQGAEALHF
TGTGCCAGCAGCCCACGGGGCCAGGGGGCGGAGGCCCTCCACTTT
>.|TRBV2|.|TRBJ2-7
CASSVAESINEQYF
TGTGCCAGCAGTGTTGCGGAGTCCATCAACGAGCAGTACTTC
>.|TRBV21-1|.|TRBJ2-3
CASSKEPSHSGTGNSTDTQYF
TGTGCCAGCAGCAAAGAACCCTCCCATTCCGGGACAGGCAATAGCACAGATACGCAGTATTTT
>TRBD1|TRBV5-1|.|TRBJ1-1
CASSPGQANTEAFF
TGCGCCAGCAGCCCGGGACAGGCGAACACTGAAGCTTTCTTT
>.|TRBV5-1|once|TRBJ2-2
CASSLVQGGTGELFF
TGCGCCAGCAGCTTGGTTCAGGGGGGCACCGGGGAGCTGTTTTTT
>.|TRBV2|.|TRBJ1-6
CASSIHRVGDSPLHF
TGTGCCAGCAGTATACACAGGGTTGGGGATTCACCCCTCCACTTT
>TRBD1|TRBV10-3|.|TRBJ1-1
CAISERQGVTEAFF
TGTGCCATCAGTGAGAGACAGGGGGTGACTGAAGCTTTCTTT
>TRBD1|TRBV10-3|few|TRBJ1-5
CAISARGRDSPNQPQHF
TGTGCCATCAGTGCCAGAGGCCGGGACAGCCCCAATCAGCCCCAGCATTTT
>TRBD1|TRBV4-1|.|TRBJ1-6
CASSQAGQGGSPLHF
TGCGCCAGCAGCCAGGCCGGACAGGGGGGTTCACCCCTCCACTTT
>.|TRBV29-1|.|TRBJ1-2
CSVVGEGYGYTF
TGCAGCGTTGTCGGAGAAGGCTATGGCTACACCTTC
>TRBD2|TRBV6-5|few|TRBJ2-1
CASSYPGTSGFEQFF
TGTGCCAGCAGTTACCCCGGGACTAGCGGATTTGAGCAGTTCTTC